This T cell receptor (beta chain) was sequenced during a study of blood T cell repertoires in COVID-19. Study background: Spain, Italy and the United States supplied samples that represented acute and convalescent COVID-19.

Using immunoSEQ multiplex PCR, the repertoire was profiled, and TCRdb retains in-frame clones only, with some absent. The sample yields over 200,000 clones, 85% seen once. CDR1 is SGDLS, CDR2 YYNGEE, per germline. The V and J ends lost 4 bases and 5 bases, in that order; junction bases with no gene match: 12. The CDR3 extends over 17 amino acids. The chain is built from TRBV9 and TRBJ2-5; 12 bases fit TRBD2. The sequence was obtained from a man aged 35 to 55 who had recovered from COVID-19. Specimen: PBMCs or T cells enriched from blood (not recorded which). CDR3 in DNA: TGTGCCAGCAGCACCTCGACTAGCGGGAGCGGGGAGGAGACCCAGTACTTC. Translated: CASSTSTSGSGEETQYF.